These 25 T cell receptor beta chains share one sample of origin, sequenced in a study of T-cell memory formation after mild COVID-19. TCRdb called the 5' RACE reads again in MiXCR, with one record for every CDR3 protein. The sample carries almost 350,000 distinct CDR3 sequences, around a fifth recorded once. Sequenced input: PBMCs or a T cell subset sorted from them (not recorded which). The receptors here all came from a man younger than 30 who had mild COVID-19 (a few samples of this study predate the infection). Cell type and time point are not known.

In this sample, this clonotype turned up a few times. V and J are TRBV28 and TRBJ1-2, with D maybe TRBD1 (5 bases). The CDR3 loop spans 15 amino acids. Germline CDR1 is MDHEN and CDR2 is SYDVKM. The V end lost 2 bases, the J end lost 0 bases, and 10 bases lay between the germline ends. The CDR3 is CASSLGDRSNYGYTF. CDR3 coding DNA: TGTGCCAGCAGTTTAGGGGACCGCTCTAACTATGGCTACACCTTC.

This clonotype was picked up a small number of times. The V gene is TRBV9, the J gene TRBJ2-7; 7 bases agree with TRBD1. The J segment lost 3 bases and the V segment lost 0 bases, leaving 3 bases of the junction unmatched. Per the germline V gene, CDR1 is SGDLS and CDR2 is YYNGEE. The CDR3 length is 14 residues. The CDR3 sequence is CASSVGGTDYEQYF. CDR3 sequence (DNA): TGTGCCAGCAGCGTAGGAGGGACAGACTACGAGCAGTACTTC.

Concerning this clonotype: The junction does not match germline at one end; this may be a read error. This chain uses TRBV4-3 with TRBJ2-5; 8 bases are a match to TRBD2. CDR3 length: 16 amino acids. The germline V gene has CDR1 LGHNA and CDR2 YSLEER. The CDR3 protein is CASSQDALAGGKTQYF. The CDR3 coding sequence is TGCGCCAGTAGCCAAGATGCGCTAGCGGGTGGAAAGACCCAGTACTTC.

The chain has TRBV14 and TRBJ2-1; a possible D gene is TRBD1 (6 bases). Trimming removed 3 bases at V and 3 bases at J, with 15 bases between. Germline-derived CDR1 and CDR2 are SGHDN and FVKESK. The CDR3 is made up of 16 amino acids. The CDR3 here is CASSHLDSENYNEQFF. The CDR3 bases are TGTGCCAGCAGCCACCTGGACAGTGAGAACTACAATGAGCAGTTCTTC.

The chain employs TRBV9 and TRBJ1-1; D is unresolved. The CDR3 loop spans 14 amino acids. Trimming cost V 0 bases and J 1 base, with 7 bases left between them. Per germline, CDR1 SGDLS and CDR2 YYNGEE. Here the CDR3 DNA reads TGTGCCAGCAGCGTAGTAGGGCAGAACACTGAAGCTTTCTTT. It is translated as CASSVVGQNTEAFF. The variable domain in full, with the rest retrieved from reference TRBV9 and TRBJ1-1, is DSGVTQTPKHLITATGQRVTLRCSPRSGDLSVYWYQQSLDQGLQFLIQYYNGEERAKGNILERFSAQQFPDLHSELNLSSLELGDSALYFCASSVVGQNTEAFFGQGTRLTVV.

The chain recombines TRBV7-3 with TRBJ2-2; 12 positions match TRBD2. Germline CDR1 SGHTA, CDR2 FQGTGA. After removal of 1 base from V and 6 bases from J, the junction contained 3 bases not matched to a gene. The CDR3 spans 16 residues. CDR3 in amino acids: CASSLRLAGASGELFF. The CDR3 coding sequence is TGTGCCAGCAGCTTAAGACTAGCGGGGGCATCCGGGGAGCTGTTTTTT.

This clonotype has a single count. CDR3 region: CASSLPSNTEAFF. The CDR3 DNA reads as TGTGCCAGCAGCTTACCTTCTAACACTGAAGCTTTCTTT. The chain uses TRBV27 and TRBJ1-1; D remains unclear. The CDR3 runs 13 residues. Germline V lookup: CDR1 MNHEY, CDR2 SMNVEV (reference sequence). With 6 bases removed from V and 2 bases from J, the gap between germline ends came to 10 bases.

This chain's CDR3 is CASSSSGANYGYTF. CDR3 sequence (DNA): TGTGCCAGCAGTTCGTCCGGGGCTAACTATGGCTACACCTTC. The chain uses TRBV28 and TRBJ1-2; D gene ambiguous. The CDR3 is 14 amino acids. V lost 4 bases and J lost 0, with 9 bases in between. From germline, CDR1 is MDHEN and CDR2 SYDVKM.

Only a few counts were recorded for this clonotype. The chain links TRBV29-1 to TRBJ2-5; possible D gene TRBD2, 7 bases. V lost 0 bases and J 0 bases, leaving 14 bases between the germline ends. Per the germline V gene, CDR1 is SQVTM and CDR2 is ANQGSEA. CDR3 size: 16 residues. The CDR3 here is CSVEEGGGSYQETQYF. The CDR3 DNA reads TGCAGCGTTGAAGAGGGCGGGGGCTCGTACCAAGAGACCCAGTACTTC.

The chain recombines TRBV7-9 with TRBJ2-2, with D tentatively TRBD1 (5 bases). The CDR3 sequence is 17 residues long. With 2 bases removed from V and 2 bases from J, the gap between germline ends came to 15 bases. Germline V gene data show CDR1 as SEHNR and CDR2 as FQNEAQ (reference sequence). CDR3 loop: CASSLIDRAYNTGELFF. The CDR3, as DNA: TGTGCCAGCAGCTTAATCGACAGAGCTTACAACACCGGGGAGCTGTTTTTT.

The chain combines TRBV12-3 or TRBV12-4 with TRBJ1-6; D remains ambiguous. Trimming took 1 base from V and 8 from J, leaving 6 bases between them. The CDR3 extends over 13 amino acids. The DNA of the CDR3 is TGTGCCAGCAGTTTAGAGGCATATTCACCCCTCCACTTT. This gives the protein CASSLEAYSPLHF.

The chain carries TRBV28 and TRBJ2-1; 10 bases agree with TRBD1. The germline V gene has CDR1 MDHEN and CDR2 SYDVKM. The ends lost 2 bases at V and 12 bases at J; junction bases unmatched: 1. There are 12 residues in the CDR3. The CDR3 nucleotides read TGTGCCAGCAGTTTAGGGGACAGGGGGCAGTTCTTC. Protein product: CASSLGDRGQFF.

The rearrangement links TRBV5-1 to TRBJ2-4; maybe TRBD1 (6 bases). Per germline, CDR1 SGHRS and CDR2 YFSETQ. Trimming cost V 0 bases and J 8 bases, with 18 bases left between them. This CDR3 spans 16 amino acids. The CDR3, as DNA: TGCGCCAGCAGCTTGGGGCTGTCACAGGGCACGGACATTCAGTACTTC. Translating it yields CASSLGLSQGTDIQYF.

This clonotype was counted a few times. The chain uses TRBV9 and TRBJ2-1; TRBD2 agrees at 10 bases. V was clipped by 1 base and J by 6 bases; unmatched bases: 7. CDR3 length: 16 amino acids. Per the germline V gene, CDR1 is SGDLS and CDR2 is YYNGEE. The CDR3 protein is CASSVIPGLAINEQFF. In DNA, the CDR3 is TGTGCCAGCAGCGTAATCCCGGGACTAGCGATCAATGAGCAGTTCTTC.

The chain employs TRBV18 and TRBJ2-6; 7 bases match TRBD1. CDR1 and CDR2 from the germline V gene are KGHSH and LQKENI. The CDR3 has 15 residues. With 5 bases clipped from V and 1 base from J, the junction kept 2 bases outside the gene matches. The CDR3 DNA sequence: TGTGCCAGCTCAACACAGGGGTCTGGGGCCAACGTCCTGACTTTC. Translation: CASSTQGSGANVLTF.

This clonotype is medium-sized by share. The chain is built from TRBV24-1 and TRBJ2-2; no reliable D call. The V gene's germline CDR1 is KGHDR and CDR2 SFDVKD. Deletions cut 3 bases from V and 6 bases from J, with 13 bases between. The CDR3 consists of 15 residues. CDR3 region: CATSDESRTSGELFF. The DNA of the CDR3 is TGTGCCACCAGTGATGAGAGTAGGACCTCCGGGGAGCTGTTTTTT.

The chain recombines TRBV7-2 with TRBJ2-5; 7 bases are shared with TRBD1. V lost 5 bases to trimming and J lost 7 bases; unmatched junction nucleotides: 13. The CDR3 covers 15 residues. Germline CDR1 and CDR2: SGHTA and FQGNSA. CDR3 coding DNA: TGTGCCAGCAGCCCAAGACAGGGAGCCCTAGGGACCCAGTACTTC. Its translation: CASSPRQGALGTQYF. Drawing the rest from reference TRBV7-2 and TRBJ2-5, the complete variable domain is GAGVSQSPSNKVTEKGKDVELRCDPISGHTALYWYRQSLGQGLEFLIYFQGNSAPDKSGLPSDRFSAERTGGSVSTLTIQRTQQEDSAVYLCASSPRQGALGTQYFGPGTRLLVL.

The chain links TRBV6-2 or TRBV6-3 to TRBJ2-5; TRBD2 might be the D (7 bases). Germline CDR1 reads MNHEY; CDR2 reads SVGEGT. CDR3 length: 14 residues. Trimming left V 7 bases short and J 2 bases short, with 14 bases between. The CDR3 protein is CASNSGGQQETQYF. The CDR3 DNA reads as TGTGCCAGCAACTCCGGGGGGCAGCAAGAGACCCAGTACTTC.

The gene calls are TRBV20-1 and TRBJ1-6; D is undetermined. V was pared by 5 bases and J by 1 base, with 9 bases between. Germline V gene data show CDR1 as DFQATT and CDR2 as SNEGSKA (reference sequence). The CDR3 length is 14 residues. Here the CDR3 reads CSARFGSYNSPLHF. The CDR3 DNA is TGCAGTGCTCGTTTTGGGTCCTATAATTCACCCCTCCACTTT.

The table lists this clonotype with a few counts. This sequence joins TRBV2 and TRBJ2-2; 9 nucleotides line up with TRBD1. Germline loops: CDR1 SNHLY, CDR2 FYNNEI. The CDR3 is 15 residues long. V was clipped by 8 bases and J by 5 bases; unmatched bases: 9. The CDR3 coding sequence is TGTGCCAGCGGCGCACAGGGGGCGTATACCGGGGAGCTGTTTTTT. As protein: CASGAQGAYTGELFF.

The chain carries TRBV4-1 and TRBJ1-1; TRBD1 aligns across 8 bases. Germline CDR1 is MGHRA and CDR2 is YSYEKL. CDR3 length equals 15 residues. Unmatched junction bases numbered 13, after V lost 5 bases and J lost 8 bases. CDR3 nucleotides: TGCGCCAGCAGCTCACCGGACAGGGAGGTTAAGGAAGCTTTCTTT. Its translation: CASSSPDREVKEAFF.

There are a few counts of this clonotype. This sequence joins TRBV10-3 and TRBJ2-3; no clear D. V lost 0 bases, J lost 0 bases, and 7 bases lay in between. Per germline, CDR1 ENHRY and CDR2 SYGVKD. This CDR3 has 15 amino acids. The CDR3 loop is CAISESKGSTDTQYF. The CDR3 nucleotides read TGTGCCATCAGTGAGTCGAAGGGTAGCACAGATACGCAGTATTTT.

This clonotype was picked up a small number of times. V usage is TRBV7-2 and J usage is TRBJ1-1; 7 nucleotides match TRBD1. Germline CDR1 SGHTA, CDR2 FQGNSA. V shed 2 bases and J 7 bases; nucleotides not matched to a gene: 4. This CDR3 contains 13 residues. The CDR3 reads CASSLRGLGEAFF. The CDR3 coding sequence is TGTGCCAGCAGCTTAAGGGGGCTGGGTGAAGCTTTCTTT.

The chain recombines TRBV18 with TRBJ1-4, with D perhaps matching TRBD1 (6 bases). Trimming stripped 3 bases from V and 6 bases from J, with 17 bases between. This CDR3 is built from 16 residues. The germline V gene has CDR1 KGHSH and CDR2 LQKENI. CDR3 coding DNA: TGTGCCAGCTCACCCGGTCAGAACAGGGCGCATGAAAAACTGTTTTTT. Encoded protein: CASSPGQNRAHEKLFF.

This clonotype has only a few counts. The V gene is TRBV4-1, the J gene TRBJ2-7; a possible D gene is TRBD2 (6 bases). Germline CDR1 is MGHRA and CDR2 is YSYEKL. Trimming stripped 4 bases from V and 3 bases from J, with 16 bases between. This CDR3 spans 15 amino acids. The CDR3 here is CASSLARDSFYEQYF. The CDR3 region has the DNA TGCGCCAGCAGCCTCGCCAGGGACTCCTTCTACGAGCAGTACTTC.